The rows below give T cell receptor beta chains drawn from one sample of a study of blood T cell repertoires in COVID-19. Measured with immunoSEQ multiplex PCR; TCRdb has only the in-frame clones, and not every one. This sample has approximately 130,000 clones, with roughly four fifths found just once. The source material was PBMCs or T cells enriched from blood (not recorded which). All receptors come from a man between 25 and 39 years old who had recovered from COVID-19. Both conserved end residues are trimmed from each CDR3. D genes are given only for firm matches.

V gene	J gene	D gene	CDR3 protein
TRBV5-1	TRBJ2-1	TRBD2	ASSIGTSPYNEQF
TRBV2	TRBJ2-5	.	ASSSGPETQY
TRBV2	TRBJ1-6	TRBD1	ASIRQGSNSPLH
TRBV19	TRBJ1-4	.	ASNRALGDEKLF
TRBV7-9	TRBJ2-7	TRBD2	ATKRLAESYEQY
TRBV6-5	TRBJ1-3	.	ASRGSFDSGNTIY
TRBV11-1	TRBJ2-3	.	ASSLALDTQY
TRBV2	TRBJ2-3	TRBD1	ASTPRATGGWGTDTQY
TRBV27	TRBJ2-3	.	ASSLRGGARTDTQY
TRBV4-1	TRBJ1-6	TRBD1	ASSQERTGSSYNSPLH
TRBV7-6	TRBJ1-1	.	ASSTDPSHVMNTEAF
TRBV30	TRBJ1-1	.	AWTPTGTYTEAF
TRBV24-1	TRBJ2-5	.	ATRWFETQY
TRBV7-9	TRBJ1-1	.	ASSPMTGNTEAF
TRBV5-6	TRBJ2-1	TRBD1	ASTGQSYNEQF
TRBV11-2	TRBJ1-3	.	ASSPGGSGNTIY
TRBV5-8	TRBJ2-4	TRBD2	ASSSGTSGGANQY
TRBV11-2	TRBJ1-1	.	ASSTDGTEAF
TRBV2	TRBJ1-5	.	ASSEFRDSNQPQH
TRBV10-2	TRBJ2-3	TRBD2	ASSESLTGTSGQSTDTQY
TRBV5-4	TRBJ1-5	.	ASSLESGQPQH
TRBV23-1	TRBJ1-3	.	ARAPGNSGNTIY
TRBV5-1	TRBJ2-2	TRBD2	ASSAGLAGTGELF
TRBV4-1	TRBJ2-5	.	ASSQAGTRETQY
TRBV28	TRBJ1-1	.	ASSLPSGSNTEAF
TRBV15	TRBJ2-7	.	ATSRALGRYEQY